The 30 T cell receptor beta chains presented below share a single source sample, sequenced in a study of Ad26.COV2.S vaccination and SARS-CoV-2 variants. Treatment denoted: roughly 20 received Ad26.COV2.S at low or high dose, single or two shots; 5 received placebo; per-sample allocation not given. All samples were drawn on day 63, counting from the first vaccine or placebo injection. Sequencing was performed with immunoSEQ multiplex PCR; in TCRdb, only in-frame clones are kept and a portion is missing. The sample holds roughly 700,000 clones, 89% seen once. Sequenced material: peripheral blood, taken in a trial of Ad26.COV2.S vaccine versus placebo. These receptors were taken from a person between 18 and 60 years old who received the Ad26.COV2.S COVID-19 vaccine or a placebo.

The chain carries TRBV9 and TRBJ2-1; 10 bases are a match to TRBD2. Germline assignment: CDR1 SGDLS and CDR2 YYNGEE. V dropped 0 bases and J dropped 7; count of bases not matched to a gene: 7. This CDR3 has 16 residues. CDR3 amino acids: CASSVAPEGLANEQFF. The DNA for the CDR3 is TGTGCCAGCAGCGTAGCCCCCGAGGGACTAGCGAATGAGCAGTTCTTC.

The chain has TRBV4-1 and TRBJ1-1; maybe TRBD1 (5 bases). The germline V and J ends were trimmed by 0 bases and 1 base, with 9 bases remaining between them. CDR1 and CDR2 (germline): MGHRA, YSYEKL. This CDR3 has 15 amino acids. Here the CDR3 DNA reads TGCGCCAGCAGCCAAGATGGCGGGGGGAACACTGAAGCTTTCTTT. Encoded protein: CASSQDGGGNTEAFF.

The chain uses TRBV4-3 and TRBJ1-1, with a weak D call TRBD1 (5 bases). Germline V lookup: CDR1 LGHNA, CDR2 YSLEER. Trimming pared 6 bases from V and 1 base from J, leaving 18 bases between. This CDR3 region has 16 residues. The CDR3: CASSFRARGSNTEAFF. CDR3 coding DNA: TGCGCCAGCAGTTTCCGGGCCCGGGGGTCGAACACTGAAGCTTTCTTT.

CDR3 residues: CASSIASMGMPQHF. CDR3 DNA sequence: TGTGCCAGTAGTATAGCGTCCATGGGGATGCCCCAGCATTTT. This sequence joins TRBV19 and TRBJ1-5; no reliable D call. Germline V gene sequence: CDR1 LNHDA, CDR2 SQIVND (reference sequence). The CDR3 spans 14 residues. Trimming removed 1 base from V and 9 bases from J, with 13 bases in between. Looking up the rest from reference TRBV19 and TRBJ1-5 gives the full variable domain: DGGITQSPKYLFRKEGQNVTLSCEQNLNHDAMYWYRQDPGQGLRLIYYSQIVNDFQKGDIAEGYSVSREKKESFPLTVTSAQKNPTAFYLCASSIASMGMPQHFGDGTRLSIL.

This sequence joins TRBV4-1 and TRBJ2-5; D unresolved. This CDR3 region has 14 residues. The V end lost 4 bases, the J end lost 1 base, and 10 bases lay between the germline ends. Germline loops: CDR1 MGHRA, CDR2 YSYEKL. The CDR3 nucleotides read TGCGCCAGCAGCCTTCGGGCCAGCCAAGAGACCCAGTACTTC. Residues: CASSLRASQETQYF.

CDR3 sequence reads: CASRQGYGNTIYF. Written as DNA, the CDR3 is TGTGCCAGCAGACAGGGATATGGAAACACCATATATTTT. The V gene is TRBV6-5, the J gene TRBJ1-3, with a tentative D call TRBD1 (6 bases). With 6 bases removed from V and 3 bases from J, the gap between germline ends came to 9 bases. The CDR3 extends over 13 amino acids. Germline CDR1 reads MNHEY; CDR2 reads SVGAGI.

This CDR3 reads CASSRSRGGVDYGYTF. The CDR3 nucleotides are TGTGCCAGCAGCCGTAGTCGGGGAGGTGTGGACTATGGCTACACCTTC. The rearrangement links TRBV14 to TRBJ1-2; D is ambiguous. Germline V gives CDR1 SGHDN, CDR2 FVKESK. The germline V and J ends were trimmed by 4 bases and 3 bases, with 18 bases remaining between them. This CDR3 is 16 amino acids long.

The sample holds a few counts of this clone. The chain joins TRBV2 to TRBJ1-5, with unresolved D. Per germline, CDR1 SNHLY and CDR2 FYNNEI. V gave up 1 base and J gave up 5 bases, with 12 bases separating them. CDR3 length: 15 residues. CDR3 bases: TGTGCCAGCAGTGAAGAGACACCCCGGGATCAGCCCCAGCATTTT. This translates into CASSEETPRDQPQHF.

The chain recombines TRBV2 with TRBJ1-5; D remains ambiguous. This CDR3 comprises 13 residues. Germline CDR1 and CDR2: SNHLY and FYNNEI. The germline V and J ends were trimmed by 8 bases and 3 bases, with 11 bases remaining between them. The CDR3 DNA is TGTGCCAGCTCGAGGGAGGCCAATCAGCCCCAGCATTTT. It encodes CASSREANQPQHF.

This chain uses TRBV7-2 with TRBJ1-1, with 9 bases identical to TRBD1. Germline-derived CDR1 and CDR2 are SGHTA and FQGNSA. Trimming took 7 bases from V and 0 from J; bases not matched to a gene: 3. CDR3 length: 14 residues. This chain's CDR3 is CASTGTGLNTEAFF. CDR3 DNA sequence: TGTGCCAGCACCGGGACAGGGCTGAACACTGAAGCTTTCTTT.

V usage is TRBV4-2 and J usage is TRBJ2-1, with no clear D. Germline-derived CDR1 and CDR2 are LGHNA and YNFKEQ. V was trimmed by 5 bases and J by 5 bases, leaving 10 bases between them. The CDR3 length is 13 residues. The CDR3 DNA reads TGTGCCAGCAGCGACGACTGGAACAATGAGCAGTTCTTC. It is translated as CASSDDWNNEQFF.

The chain employs TRBV3-1 (or the pseudogene TRBV3-2) and TRBJ2-3; the match to TRBD1 covers 8 bases. The junction had 9 bases not matched to a gene; V was cut back by 8 bases and J by 2 bases. Germline lookup yields CDR1 LGHDT and CDR2 YNNKEL (reference sequence). The CDR3 is 15 amino acids. As DNA, the CDR3 is TGTGCCAGCTCAAACAGGGGGTACTACACAGATACGCAGTATTTT. Its translation is CASSNRGYYTDTQYF.

The rearrangement links TRBV4-1 to TRBJ2-7, with a possible D match to TRBD1 (6 bases). With 0 bases removed from V and 1 base from J, the gap between germline ends came to 13 bases. The length of the CDR3 is 16 residues. Germline assignment: CDR1 MGHRA and CDR2 YSYEKL. CDR3 residues: CASSQDDIGGSYEQYF. The CDR3 region has the DNA TGCGCCAGCAGCCAAGATGACATAGGGGGATCCTACGAGCAGTACTTC.

V is TRBV19 and J is TRBJ1-1, with D perhaps matching TRBD1 (5 bases). The germline V and J ends were trimmed by 5 bases and 5 bases, with 12 bases remaining between them. The CDR3 runs 13 residues. Germline CDR1 and CDR2: LNHDA and SQIVND (reference sequence). CDR3 loop: CASSPEGRTEAFF. CDR3 nucleotide sequence: TGTGCCAGTAGTCCCGAGGGGAGGACTGAAGCTTTCTTT.

The CDR3 is CASSVGTTTDTQYF. In DNA form, the CDR3 reads TGCGCCAGCAGCGTGGGGACTACGACAGATACGCAGTATTTT. This chain joins TRBV5-1 and TRBJ2-3, with TRBD2 matching 7 bases. The CDR3 runs 14 residues. V lost 4 bases to trimming and J lost 3 bases; unmatched junction nucleotides: 5. CDR1 and CDR2 (germline): SGHRS, YFSETQ.

As regards this clone: The junction departs from germline at one end; a sequencing error may be responsible. The chain employs TRBV3-1 (or the pseudogene TRBV3-2) and TRBJ2-2; D unresolved. CDR1 is LGHDT, CDR2 YNNKEL, per germline (reference sequence). The CDR3 runs 14 residues. The CDR3 bases are TGTACCAGCAGCCAAAGAACGAACACCGGGGAGCTGTTTTTT. Translated: CTSSQRTNTGELFF.

The chain combines TRBV2 with TRBJ1-2, with D perhaps TRBD1 (5 bases). Per germline, CDR1 SNHLY and CDR2 FYNNEI. V lost 11 bases and J lost 3, with 10 bases in between. This CDR3 contains 11 residues. The CDR3 DNA follows: TGTGCCTCCCAGGGATACTATGGCTACACCTTC. Residues: CASQGYYGYTF.

J is TRBJ2-2 and V is TRBV7-2, with 9 bases identical to TRBD2. Germline CDR1 and CDR2: SGHTA and FQGNSA. The CDR3 has 16 residues. The V segment lost 5 bases and the J segment 1 base; nucleotides outside the gene matches: 5. CDR3 residues: CASSVSSGVNTGELFF. The CDR3 DNA is TGTGCCAGCAGCGTTTCTAGCGGGGTGAACACCGGGGAGCTGTTTTTT.

V is TRBV18 and J is TRBJ2-5; 8 nucleotides align to TRBD1. J was trimmed by 7 bases and V by 0 bases; bases with no gene match: 4. This CDR3 contains 14 residues. Germline V lookup: CDR1 KGHSH, CDR2 LQKENI. The CDR3 DNA sequence: TGTGCCAGCTCACCACCCAGGGGGCGAGTGACCCAGTACTTC. This encodes CASSPPRGRVTQYF. Based on the CDR3 plus reference TRBV18 and TRBJ2-5, the full variable domain is NAGVMQNPRHLVRRRGQEARLRCSPMKGHSHVYWYRQLPEEGLKFMVYLQKENIIDESGMPKERFSAEFPKEGPSILRIQQVVRGDSAAYFCASSPPRGRVTQYFGPGTRLLVL.

Worth noting for this clone: In the same sample, other DNA sequences code for this CDR3. The rearrangement joins TRBV24-1 to TRBJ2-1; 9 bases fit TRBD1. V shed 3 bases, J shed 4 bases, and the junction held 3 bases outside the gene matches. The CDR3 is 15 amino acids. In germline, CDR1 is KGHDR, CDR2 SFDVKD. The DNA for the CDR3 is TGTGCCACCAGTGATCCGGGACAGGGATACAATGAGCAGTTCTTC. Amino acid sequence: CATSDPGQGYNEQFF.

The gene calls are TRBV19 and TRBJ2-3; D remains unclear. CDR3 length: 16 residues. Trimming cost V 1 base and J 3 bases, with 14 bases left between them. Germline-derived CDR1 and CDR2 are LNHDA and SQIVND (reference sequence). The CDR3 coding sequence is TGTGCCAGTAGTATAGTAGGCACCCAGAGAACAGATACGCAGTATTTT. This sequence encodes CASSIVGTQRTDTQYF.

This chain uses TRBV5-1 with TRBJ1-2, with TRBD1 matching 9 bases. The germline CDR1 and CDR2 sequences are SGHRS and YFSETQ. V lost 4 bases and J lost 4; bases outside the gene matches: 5. The CDR3 is made up of 14 amino acids. In DNA, the CDR3 is TGCGCCAGCAGCAGGACAGGGGCTAGCTATGGCTACACCTTC. Its protein product is CASSRTGASYGYTF.

The CDR3: CASSLGGTGTGGVEQYF. The DNA of the CDR3 is TGCGCCAGCAGCTTGGGAGGGACCGGGACAGGGGGCGTCGAGCAGTACTTC. The chain recombines TRBV5-1 with TRBJ2-7; TRBD1 matches at 12 bases. Losses at the gene ends were 0 bases for V and 6 bases for J; bases not matched to a gene: 10. Per germline, CDR1 SGHRS and CDR2 YFSETQ. The CDR3 length is 17 residues.

The chain has TRBV7-6 and TRBJ2-3, with 12 bases lining up with TRBD1. The germline V gene encodes CDR1 SGHVS and CDR2 FNYEAQ. This CDR3 has 16 residues. Unmatched junction bases numbered 4, after V lost 2 bases and J lost 4 bases. CDR3 amino acids: CASSLLGTGGADTQYF. The CDR3, as DNA: TGTGCCAGCAGCTTACTCGGGACAGGGGGCGCAGATACGCAGTATTTT. The variable domain in full, with the rest retrieved from reference TRBV7-6 and TRBJ2-3, is GAGVSQSPRYKVTKRGQDVALRCDPISGHVSLYWYRQALGQGPEFLTYFNYEAQQDKSGLPNDRFSAERPEGSISTLTIQRTEQRDSAMYRCASSLLGTGGADTQYFGPGTRLTVL.

CDR3 amino acids: CASSELIGSNYGYTF. The CDR3 DNA reads as TGTGCCAGCAGTGAACTCATCGGGAGTAACTATGGCTACACCTTC. The chain couples TRBV6-1 to TRBJ1-2, with D unclear. Germline CDR1 reads MNHNS; CDR2 reads SASEGT. The CDR3 contains 15 residues. Trimming removed 2 bases at V and 1 base at J, with 11 bases between.

A remark on this clone: The sample contains more than one DNA sequence encoding this CDR3. CDR3 sequence reads: CASSPLPGNTEAFF. The DNA for the CDR3 is TGTGCCAGCTCACCACTTCCCGGGAACACTGAAGCTTTCTTT. V is TRBV18 and J is TRBJ1-1; D ambiguous. Trimming removed 1 base at V and 1 base at J, with 7 bases between. The length of the CDR3 is 14 residues. CDR1 is KGHSH and CDR2 is LQKENI in the germline V gene.

The genes are TRBV7-9 and TRBJ1-3; a possible D gene is TRBD1 (6 bases). Trimming left V 1 base short and J 0 bases short, with 19 bases between. Germline V gene lookup returns CDR1 SEHNR and CDR2 FQNEAQ (reference sequence). CDR3 length equals 19 residues. CDR3 nucleotide sequence: TGTGCCAGCAGCTTAGGGATGGGGGCGGCGGATTACTCTGGAAACACCATATATTTT. This codes for CASSLGMGAADYSGNTIYF.

The CDR3 sequence is CSASAAEGSGANVLTF. The CDR3, as DNA: TGCAGTGCTAGTGCAGCCGAGGGCTCTGGGGCCAACGTCCTGACTTTC. The V call is TRBV20-1, the J call TRBJ2-6, with a tentative D call TRBD2 (5 bases). There are 16 residues in the CDR3. Trimming took 3 bases from V and 0 from J, leaving 12 bases between them. CDR1 is DFQATT, CDR2 SNEGSKA, per germline (reference sequence).

This clone was picked up one time. Here the CDR3 DNA reads TGTGCCAGCAGTTCGTGGGGAGTGTACAATGAGCAGTTCTTC. This encodes CASSSWGVYNEQFF. The chain uses TRBV2 and TRBJ2-1; D is possibly TRBD2 (5 bases). This CDR3 contains 14 residues. Germline-derived CDR1 and CDR2 are SNHLY and FYNNEI. The germline V and J ends were trimmed by 5 bases and 4 bases, with 12 bases remaining between them.

The V gene is TRBV28, the J gene TRBJ2-7, with D perhaps TRBD2 (6 bases). V lost 3 bases and J 2 bases, leaving 11 bases between the germline ends. The CDR3 covers 14 residues. The germline V gene has CDR1 MDHEN and CDR2 SYDVKM. CDR3 nucleotide sequence: TGTGCCAGCAGTTTCCATGGAGGGGCCTACGAGCAGTACTTC. This sequence encodes CASSFHGGAYEQYF.